This T cell receptor (beta chain) was sequenced in a study of T cell responses to AZD1222 COVID-19 vaccine. Study-level results: Possibly, clonal diversity was underestimated; donors were largely white British and included more females. Increased Spike-specific TCR breadth and depth were observed after two AZD1222 doses. Regions 160-218 and 743-854 held dominance among vaccine-associated CD4 TCRs, which spanned spike. The study identified only 6 or 7 AZD1222 recipients as seropositive at baseline.

Using immunoSEQ multiplex PCR, the repertoire was profiled, and TCRdb retains in-frame clones only, with some absent. The repertoire holds roughly 130,000 clones, around 90% seen once, with over 6.5% in the top ten. To note about this clone: As yet, its antigen is unknown.

The CDR3 contains 15 residues. The TCR sequence derives from an adult in good health. This chain links TRBV21-1 with TRBJ2-7; no DNA check was done on the table's D call, TRBD1. TRBV21-1 is a pseudogene segment. The material sequenced was peripheral blood, taken on day 0 of AZD1222 vaccination. CDR3 DNA: TGTGCCAGCAGCAAAGCGAACAGGGAGTCCTACGAGCAGTACTTC. The encoded protein is CASSKANRESYEQYF.